This TCR beta chain is drawn from a study of Ad26.COV2.S vaccination and SARS-CoV-2 variants. Overall study results and limits: Quantification of TCR breadth and depth may have yielded underestimates of total T cell responses. Breadth of non-spike TCRs did not differ between vaccinees and placebo recipients.

Data came from immunoSEQ multiplex PCR; TCRdb stores just in-frame clones and leaves some out. The table lists roughly 250,000 clones, roughly 85% of them singletons. Treatment given: some 20 received Ad26.COV2.S at low or high dose, single or two shots; about 5 received placebo; per-sample allocation not given. Vaccine and placebo recipients were sampled on day 63 after the first injection. In Boston, an adult donor aged 18-55 years took part. The administered vaccine (an Ad26 vector) expressed Wuhan-strain SARS-CoV-2 spike. The V gene lost 0 bases and the J gene lost 0 bases, with 5 bases spanning the gap. The germline V gene encodes CDR1 MNHEY and CDR2 SVGAGI. This CDR3 comprises 14 residues. On this clone: The antigen is unknown.

This chain connects TRBV6-5 to TRBJ1-2; D ambiguous. This sample comprised peripheral blood, obtained in a trial of Ad26.COV2.S vaccine versus placebo. The clonotype comes from a person aged 18 to 59 who received the Ad26.COV2.S COVID-19 vaccine or a placebo. This CDR3 reads CASSYSSANYGYTF. The CDR3 nucleotides read TGTGCCAGCAGTTACTCGAGCGCTAACTATGGCTACACCTTC.